This TCR beta chain was profiled in a study of beta chain features in type 1 diabetes. This CDR3 spans 15 amino acids. The germline gives CDR1 SNHLY, CDR2 FYNNEI. The junction had 12 bases not matched to a gene; V was cut back by 8 bases and J by 6 bases. The whole isolated RNA underwent reverse transcription, so sequencing captured expressed TCRB transcripts. Using immunoSEQ multiplex PCR, the repertoire was profiled, and TCRdb retains in-frame clones only, with some absent. The repertoire has roughly 500,000 clones, about 10% of them found once; the top ten carry roughly 0.046%. This chain connects TRBV2 to TRBJ2-3, with TRBD1 identical over 9 bases. This sequence originates from a woman between 18 and 29 years old in good health. The sample was naive CD4+ T cells from blood. The DNA of the CDR3 is TGTGCCAGCCTTATGCCCGGGACAGGGAGGGATACGCAGTATTTT. Translation: CASLMPGTGRDTQYF. Using reference TRBV2 and TRBJ2-3 for the parts outside the CDR3, the full variable domain is EPEVTQTPSHQVTQMGQEVILRCVPISNHLYFYWYRQILGQKVEFLVSFYNNEISEKSEIFDDQFSVERPDGSNFTLKIRSTKLEDSAMYFCASLMPGTGRDTQYFGPGTRLTVL.